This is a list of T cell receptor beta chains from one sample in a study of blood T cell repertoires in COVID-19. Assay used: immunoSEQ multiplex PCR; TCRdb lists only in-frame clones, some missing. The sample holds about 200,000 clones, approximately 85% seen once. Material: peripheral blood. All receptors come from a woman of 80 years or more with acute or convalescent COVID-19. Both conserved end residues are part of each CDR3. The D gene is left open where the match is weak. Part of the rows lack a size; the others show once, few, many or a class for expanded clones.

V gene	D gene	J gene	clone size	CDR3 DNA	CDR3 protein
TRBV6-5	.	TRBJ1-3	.	TGTGCCAGCAGTCGACAGTGGAACTCTGGAAACACCATATATTTT	CASSRQWNSGNTIYF
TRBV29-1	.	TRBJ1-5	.	TGCAGCGTTGGGGGAGACGTTACCAATCAGCCCCAGCATTTT	CSVGGDVTNQPQHF
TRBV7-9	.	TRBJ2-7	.	TGTGCCAGCAGCCCGGTGGGCAGGGCCGAGCAGTACTTC	CASSPVGRAEQYF
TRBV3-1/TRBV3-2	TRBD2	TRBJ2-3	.	TGTGCCAGCAGCCTAGCGGGAGGCGGCGATACGCAGTATTTT	CASSLAGGGDTQYF
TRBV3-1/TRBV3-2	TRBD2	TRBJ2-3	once	TGTGCCAGCAGCCAAGTTGGGAGGGCAGATACGCAGTATTTT	CASSQVGRADTQYF
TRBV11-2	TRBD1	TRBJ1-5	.	TGTGCCAGCAGCTTTCGACAGGGGCAGCCCCAGCATTTT	CASSFRQGQPQHF
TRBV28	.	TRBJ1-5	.	TGTGCCAGCAGTTCACCGGGACTCCCTTTTGGCCAGCCCCAGCATTTT	CASSSPGLPFGQPQHF
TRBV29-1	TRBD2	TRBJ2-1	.	TGCAGCGTTGAAGGGTTGGCGGGAGAGATCAATGAGCAGTTCTTC	CSVEGLAGEINEQFF
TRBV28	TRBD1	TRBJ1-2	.	TGTGCCAGCAGTTCTCCAGGGGGACAAATTCTTTCCCTTAGGTATGGCTACACCTTC	CASSSPGGQILSLRYGYTF
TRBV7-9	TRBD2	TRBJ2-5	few	TGTGCCAGCAGCACCATTCTCCCTAGCGGACAAGAGACCCAGTACTTC	CASSTILPSGQETQYF
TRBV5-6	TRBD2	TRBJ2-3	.	TGTGCCAGCAGCCTACCACCGACTAGCGGGGGCTTCACAGATACGCAGTATTTT	CASSLPPTSGGFTDTQYF
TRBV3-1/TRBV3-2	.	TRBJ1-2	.	TGTGCCAGCAGCCAAGACAGCGGTAACTATGGCTACACCTTC	CASSQDSGNYGYTF
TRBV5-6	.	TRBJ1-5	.	TGTGCCAGCAGCTTGGCCGGGAGAGAACAGCCCCAGCATTTT	CASSLAGREQPQHF
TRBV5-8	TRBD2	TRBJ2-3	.	TGTGCCAGCAGCCATACCGGGACTAGCGGGAGATGGGCAGATACGCAGTATTTT	CASSHTGTSGRWADTQYF
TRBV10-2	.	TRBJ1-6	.	TGCGCCAGCAGTGCCGGTCTGTTCGGGGCCTATAATTCACCCCTCCACTTT	CASSAGLFGAYNSPLHF
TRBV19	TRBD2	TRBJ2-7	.	TGTGCCAGTAGTACTAGCGGGAGCTCCTACGAGCAGTACTTC	CASSTSGSSYEQYF
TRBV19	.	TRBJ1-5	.	TGTGCCAGTAGTATAAGAGAGGGTCGCCTAGGGAATCAGCCCCAGCATTTT	CASSIREGRLGNQPQHF
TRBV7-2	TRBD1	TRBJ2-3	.	TGTGCCAGCAGCCCCCGGACAGGGAAAGATACGCAGTATTTT	CASSPRTGKDTQYF
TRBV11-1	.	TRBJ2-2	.	TGTGCCAGCAGCACTTGGAACACCGGGGAGCTGTTTTTT	CASSTWNTGELFF
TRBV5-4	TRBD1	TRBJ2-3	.	TGTGCCAGCAGATACGGACAGGGAATGGATACGCAGTATTTT	CASRYGQGMDTQYF
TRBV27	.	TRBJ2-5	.	TGTGCCAGCAGCCCCAGGGGCTCCCTAGGGACCCAGTACTTC	CASSPRGSLGTQYF
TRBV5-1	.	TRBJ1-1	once	TGCGCCAGCAGTTTACAGGGAAACACTGAAGCTTTCTTT	CASSLQGNTEAFF
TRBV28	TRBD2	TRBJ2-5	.	TGTGCCAGCAGTAGAATAGGGAGGGTAGAGCAGTACTTC	CASSRIGRVEQYF
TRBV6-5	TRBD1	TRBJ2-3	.	TGTGCCAGCAGTTACCACACAGGGACAGCGGTGGATACGCAGTATTTT	CASSYHTGTAVDTQYF
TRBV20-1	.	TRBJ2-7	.	TGCAGTGCTAGTAGGAACGGGGTTTACGGTTACGAGCAGTACTTC	CSASRNGVYGYEQYF
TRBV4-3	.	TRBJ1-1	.	TGCGCCAGCAGCCTCTTGGCGAACACTGAAGCTTTCTTT	CASSLLANTEAFF
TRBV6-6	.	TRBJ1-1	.	TGTGCCAGCGCCCCCCGGGGGGCATTGAACACTGAAGCTTTCTTT	CASAPRGALNTEAFF
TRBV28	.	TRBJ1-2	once	TGTGCCAGTGACACCCACAGAGGCTACACCTTC	CASDTHRGYTF
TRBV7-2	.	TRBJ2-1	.	TGTGCCAGCAGCCTCGCGGGGCGGTTCTCCTACAATGAGCAGTTCTTC	CASSLAGRFSYNEQFF
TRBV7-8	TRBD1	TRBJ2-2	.	TGTGCCAGCAGCTCACCAACAGGGGGGCTGTCCGGGGAGCTGTTTTTT	CASSSPTGGLSGELFF
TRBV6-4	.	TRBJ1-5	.	TGTGCCAGCAGGGCCGGGGGGGGATATAGCAATCAGCCCCAGCATTTT	CASRAGGGYSNQPQHF
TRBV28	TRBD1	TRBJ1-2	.	TGTGCCAGCAGTTCGGGACAGGTGAGGGGCTACACCTTC	CASSSGQVRGYTF
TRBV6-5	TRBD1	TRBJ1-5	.	TGTGCCAGCAGTTTGGGACAGGGTGGAGGTCAGCCCCAGCATTTT	CASSLGQGGGQPQHF
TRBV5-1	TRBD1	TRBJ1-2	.	TGCGCCAGCACCCGGGACAGCGAAAGGACTAACTATGGCTACACCTTC	CASTRDSERTNYGYTF
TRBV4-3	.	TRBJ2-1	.	TGCGCCAGCAGCCATGGGTTATGGGAGCTCCACGTTGAGCAGTTCTTC	CASSHGLWELHVEQFF
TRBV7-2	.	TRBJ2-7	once	TGTGCCAGCAGCTTGTACTACGAGCAGTACTTC	CASSLYYEQYF
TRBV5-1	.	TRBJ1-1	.	TGCGCCAGCAGCGTGGACAGGAACACTGAAGCTTTCTTT	CASSVDRNTEAFF
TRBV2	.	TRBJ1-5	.	TGTGCCAGCAGTGAAGCGATGGGAAAGGGGAATCAGCCCCAGCATTTT	CASSEAMGKGNQPQHF
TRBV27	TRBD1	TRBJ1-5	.	TGTGCCAGCAGTCAGTTTACAGGGGGAAATCAGCCCCAGCATTTT	CASSQFTGGNQPQHF
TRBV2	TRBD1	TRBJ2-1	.	TGTGCCAGCAGTGCCCCGGGACAGGGGGCGCGCAATGAGCAGTTCTTC	CASSAPGQGARNEQFF
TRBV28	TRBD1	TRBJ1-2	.	TGTGCCAGCAGACGGACAGGGTTTCATGGCTACACCTTC	CASRRTGFHGYTF
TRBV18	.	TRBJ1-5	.	TGTGCCAGCTCACCACCGGCCCAGCCCCAGCATTTT	CASSPPAQPQHF
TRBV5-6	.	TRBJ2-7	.	TGTGCCAGCAGATTACGGGGGACAGTTCTGTGGGAGCAGTACTTC	CASRLRGTVLWEQYF
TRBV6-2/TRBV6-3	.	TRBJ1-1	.	TGTGCCAGCAGTTACGGGGGCACTTATATGAACACTGAAGCTTTCTTT	CASSYGGTYMNTEAFF
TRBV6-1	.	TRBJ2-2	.	TGTGCCAGCAGTGGCCAGATTATTCCAAACACCGGGGAGCTGTTTTTT	CASSGQIIPNTGELFF
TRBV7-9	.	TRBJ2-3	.	TGTGCCAGCAGTACTCCTCGGGATACGCAGTATTTT	CASSTPRDTQYF
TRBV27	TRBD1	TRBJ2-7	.	TGTGCCAGCGCGAACCCGGGACAGGGGTTAGCCTACGAGCAGTACTTC	CASANPGQGLAYEQYF
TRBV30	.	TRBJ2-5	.	TGTGCCTGGAGGGGGCGCGGGATGCAGACCCAGTACTTC	CAWRGRGMQTQYF
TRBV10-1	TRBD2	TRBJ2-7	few	TGCGCCAGCAGTGAAGGGACTAGCGGCGGCTACGAGCAGTACTTC	CASSEGTSGGYEQYF
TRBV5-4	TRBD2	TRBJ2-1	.	TGTGCCAGCACCCCGGGACTAGCGTCTTACAATGAGCAGTTCTTC	CASTPGLASYNEQFF
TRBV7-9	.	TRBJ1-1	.	TGTGCCAGCAGCTTTCAGGTGAACACTGAAGCTTTCTTT	CASSFQVNTEAFF
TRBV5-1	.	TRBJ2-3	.	TGCGCCAGCAGCACTGAGCGGGGCACAGATACGCAGTATTTT	CASSTERGTDTQYF